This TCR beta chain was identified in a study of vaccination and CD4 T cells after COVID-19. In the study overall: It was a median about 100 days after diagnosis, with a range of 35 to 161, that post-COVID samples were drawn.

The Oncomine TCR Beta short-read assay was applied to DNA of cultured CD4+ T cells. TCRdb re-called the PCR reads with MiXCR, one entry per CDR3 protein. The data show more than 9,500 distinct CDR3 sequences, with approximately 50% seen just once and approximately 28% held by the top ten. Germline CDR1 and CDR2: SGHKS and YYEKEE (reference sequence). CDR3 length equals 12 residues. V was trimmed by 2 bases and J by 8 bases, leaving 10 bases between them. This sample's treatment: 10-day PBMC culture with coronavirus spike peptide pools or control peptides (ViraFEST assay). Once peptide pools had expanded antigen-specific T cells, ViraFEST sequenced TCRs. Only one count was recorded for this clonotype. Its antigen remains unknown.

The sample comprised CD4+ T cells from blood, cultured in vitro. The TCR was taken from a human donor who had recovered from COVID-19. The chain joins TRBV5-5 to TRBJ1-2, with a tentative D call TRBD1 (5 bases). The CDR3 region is CASSFTGRGYTF. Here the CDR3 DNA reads TGTGCCAGCAGCTTCACAGGACGGGGCTACACCTTC.